This TCR beta chain is from a study of T cell responses to AZD1222 COVID-19 vaccine. Overall study results and limits: Among the donors, most were white British and more were female, and clonal diversity was possibly underestimated. Spike-specific TCR breadth and depth both grew after two AZD1222 doses. Only a handful of individuals given AZD1222 were seropositive at baseline. No day 14 peak samples; only post-peak repertoires were characterized.

CDR3 length: 15 amino acids. The V and J ends lost 5 bases and 8 bases, in that order; junction bases with no gene match: 10. The V gene's germline CDR1 is MNHEY and CDR2 SMNVEV (reference sequence). Using immunoSEQ multiplex PCR, the repertoire was profiled, and TCRdb retains in-frame clones only, with some absent. This sample yields hundreds of thousands of clones, of which 85% to 95% are seen a single time; 1% belongs to the top ten. Concerning this clone itself: Its antigen is undetermined.

Sequencing used peripheral blood, obtained on day 0 of MenACWY control vaccination. The TCR was taken from an adult in good health. This rearrangement joins TRBV27 to TRBJ2-1; TRBD2 aligns across 9 bases. Written as DNA, the CDR3 is TGTGCCAGCAGTCCCCGGGGACTAGCTTCGGATGAGCAGTTCTTC. Encoded protein: CASSPRGLASDEQFF.